What follows describes a single T cell receptor beta chain. The target antigen is unknown. The CDR3 consists of 16 residues. Looked up from germline, CDR1 is SGHTA and CDR2 is FQGTGA. J gave up 7 bases and V 10 bases, and 19 bases lay outside the gene matches. Amplification targeted TCR beta CDR3 regions from RNA transcripts. First-round RT-PCR of the TCR CDR3 relied on the HTBI primer set. TCRdb re-analysed the multiplex PCR reads in MiXCR, keeping a single row per CDR3 protein. The sample has some 560,000 distinct CDR3 sequences; 14% are singletons. This record belongs to a study of T cells in Graves' hyperthyroidism and ophthalmopathy. Study-wide results and limits: Most clonotypes expanded in thyroid above 0.001 were likewise present in blood.

Subjects aged 18 to 65 presented with newly diagnosed hyperthyroidism of less than 2 months' duration. The sequenced sample consisted of blood. The V call is TRBV7-3, the J call TRBJ2-7, with 10 bases that match TRBD2. The sequence was obtained from a woman aged 40-49 years with Graves' hyperthyroidism. CDR3 sequence: CANRPSSSGSLGEQYF. The CDR3 DNA follows: TGTGCCAACAGGCCCTCCTCTAGCGGGAGTTTGGGAGAGCAGTACTTC.